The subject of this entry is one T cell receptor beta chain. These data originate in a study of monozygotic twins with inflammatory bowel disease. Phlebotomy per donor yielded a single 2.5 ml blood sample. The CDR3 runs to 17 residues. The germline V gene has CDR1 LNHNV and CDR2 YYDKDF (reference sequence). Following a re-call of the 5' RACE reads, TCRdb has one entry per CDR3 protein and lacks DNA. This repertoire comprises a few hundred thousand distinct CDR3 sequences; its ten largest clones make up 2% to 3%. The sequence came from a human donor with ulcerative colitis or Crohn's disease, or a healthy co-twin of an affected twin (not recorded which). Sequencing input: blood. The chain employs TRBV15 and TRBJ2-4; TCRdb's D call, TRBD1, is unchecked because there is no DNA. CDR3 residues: CATSREPTGTLKNIQYF.